The entry that follows covers one TCR beta chain sequence. Its specificity is not known. The CDR3 consists of 13 residues. V was trimmed by 3 bases and J by 5 bases, leaving 8 bases between them. Germline V lookup: CDR1 SGHVS, CDR2 FQNEAQ. This sample is drawn from a study of T cells in localized non-small cell lung cancer. Whole-study findings and limits: Median around 56 top-100 tumor clones were shared with paired adjacent lung. Uninvolved adjacent lung had the highest recorded T cell clonality, with tumor below it.

Generated by immunoSEQ multiplex PCR, the TCRdb table keeps only in-frame clones and is missing some. This table holds 20,000 to 30,000 clones, less than 90% found once. The sequence came from a woman aged 40-70 years with stage I lung adenocarcinoma. This rearrangement joins TRBV7-8 to TRBJ1-5; D not certain. Here the sequenced sample was peripheral blood, taken before any cancer treatment. The CDR3 sequence is CASSLYGDQPQHF. In nucleotides, the CDR3 is TGTGCCAGCAGCTTGTACGGTGATCAGCCCCAGCATTTT.